A selection of T cell receptor beta chains follows, all from one sample in a study of cytomegalovirus exposure and HLA in healthy donors. Sequenced by immunoSEQ multiplex PCR; TCRdb stores in-frame clones only, minus some. The table includes nearly 110,000 clones, 74% detected once. The specimen was PBMCs. The receptor set was obtained from a woman aged 40 to 49 in good health and CMV-seropositive. CDR3s include the opening cysteine and the closing phenylalanine or tryptophan. Each record gives: V gene, J gene, D gene, clone size, CDR3 protein, CDR3 DNA. D genes are given only for firm matches. A row's size may be missing; if present it is once, few, many or a size class.

>TRBV5-1|TRBJ2-3|TRBD2|.
CASSLAGSLVTDTQYF
TGCGCCAGCAGCTTAGCGGGAAGCTTAGTCACAGATACGCAGTATTTT
>TRBV5-4|TRBJ2-7|TRBD1|few
CASSNRDRLSYEQYF
TGTGCCAGCAGCAACCGGGACAGGCTCTCCTACGAGCAGTACTTC
>TRBV10-2|TRBJ2-7|.|.
CASRFDREDGEQYF
TGCGCCAGCAGGTTCGACAGGGAGGACGGCGAGCAGTACTTC
>TRBV5-1|TRBJ1-2|TRBD1|.
CASSLGQGADYGYTF
TGCGCCAGCAGCTTGGGGCAGGGGGCCGACTATGGCTACACCTTC
>TRBV11-2|TRBJ2-5|.|few
CASSLWGASQETQYF
TGTGCCAGCAGCTTATGGGGAGCCAGCCAAGAGACCCAGTACTTC
>TRBV7-2|TRBJ2-4|TRBD1|.
CASSEQGVEYF
TGTGCCAGCAGCGAACAGGGGGTCGAGTACTTC
>TRBV18|TRBJ1-1|TRBD1|few
CASSPRQGSTEAFF
TGTGCCAGCTCACCGCGACAGGGTAGCACTGAAGCTTTCTTT
>TRBV25-1|TRBJ1-1|.|few
CASSDRVNTEAFF
TGTGCCAGCAGTGACAGGGTGAACACTGAAGCTTTCTTT
>TRBV9|TRBJ2-2|.|.
CASSVDQTGELFF
TGTGCCAGCAGCGTAGACCAGACCGGGGAGCTGTTTTTT
>TRBV15|TRBJ1-1|TRBD1|few
CATSRARGQGVPEAFF
TGTGCCACCAGCAGAGCGCGAGGACAGGGGGTCCCTGAAGCTTTCTTT
>TRBV6-6|TRBJ1-2|.|.
CASSYSPGGDYGYTF
TGTGCCAGCAGTTACTCGCCGGGGGGCGATTATGGCTACACCTTC
>TRBV30|TRBJ1-2|TRBD1|.
CAWSGPGQGYGYTF
TGTGCCTGGAGTGGCCCGGGACAGGGTTACGGCTACACCTTC
>TRBV7-3|TRBJ1-6|.|.
CASSFVSPLHF
TGTGCCAGCAGCTTCGTGTCACCCCTCCACTTT
>TRBV5-1|TRBJ2-5|.|.
CASSLGQAQETQYF
TGCGCCAGCAGCTTGGGACAGGCCCAAGAGACCCAGTACTTC
>TRBV2|TRBJ2-7|.|few
CASTNSPGAEQYF
TGTGCCAGCACGAACAGCCCGGGAGCCGAGCAGTACTTC
>TRBV19|TRBJ2-1|.|.
CASSGGLGYNEQFF
TGTGCCAGTAGTGGGGGCCTCGGGTACAATGAGCAGTTCTTC
>TRBV5-5|TRBJ2-7|.|.
CASSLEAATDEQYF
TGTGCCAGCAGCTTGGAGGCAGCGACCGACGAGCAGTACTTC
>TRBV9|TRBJ1-4|TRBD1|.
CASSGTGQGYEKLFF
TGTGCCAGCAGCGGCACGGGACAGGGTTATGAAAAACTGTTTTTT
>TRBV9|TRBJ1-1|.|few
CASSANQGLNTEAFF
TGTGCCAGCAGCGCCAACCAGGGCTTGAACACTGAAGCTTTCTTT
>TRBV7-8|TRBJ1-6|.|few
CASSLLTPDSATLHF
TGTGCCAGCAGCTTGCTAACCCCGGACTCCGCCACCCTCCACTTT
>TRBV19|TRBJ1-1|.|once
CASSREGMNTEAFF
TGTGCCAGTAGCCGGGAGGGAATGAACACTGAAGCTTTCTTT
>TRBV30|TRBJ2-3|TRBD2|.
CAWSVRGIIKYF
TGTGCCTGGAGTGTGCGGGGGATAATCAAGTATTTT
>TRBV7-2|TRBJ2-2|TRBD1|.
CASSPGQGGTGELFF
TGTGCCAGCAGCCCCGGACAGGGGGGCACCGGGGAGCTGTTTTTT
>TRBV1|TRBJ2-3|.|.
CTSSQDRSGGPLDTQYF
TGCACCAGCAGCCAAGATCGGAGCGGGGGTCCCTTAGATACGCAGTATTTT
>TRBV13|TRBJ1-1|.|.
CASSLRPGGTEAFF
TGTGCCAGCAGCCTTCGACCGGGAGGCACTGAAGCTTTCTTT
>TRBV6-1|TRBJ1-2|TRBD1|.
CASSVDRGNNNYGYTF
TGTGCCAGCAGTGTGGACAGGGGGAATAACAACTATGGCTACACCTTC
>TRBV5-4|TRBJ2-7|.|.
CASSVGQLAYEQYF
TGTGCCAGCAGCGTAGGACAGCTCGCCTACGAGCAGTACTTC
>TRBV6-5|TRBJ2-7|TRBD2|.
CASSLQRGDLYEQYF
TGTGCCAGCAGTCTCCAACGGGGGGATTTATACGAGCAGTACTTC
>TRBV15|TRBJ2-5|.|.
CATSRVGDTARTQYF
TGTGCCACCAGCAGAGTAGGGGACACCGCGCGGACCCAGTACTTC
>TRBV18|TRBJ2-7|TRBD1|.
CASSPRGTGQDLEQYF
TGTGCCAGCTCACCACGAGGGACAGGGCAGGATTTAGAGCAGTACTTC
>TRBV25-1|TRBJ2-1|.|.
CASSQGEQFF
TGTGCCAGCAGTCAGGGTGAGCAGTTCTTC
>TRBV15|TRBJ2-3|.|.
CATSRTVQDTQYF
TGTGCCACCAGCAGGACAGTTCAAGATACGCAGTATTTT
>TRBV7-8|TRBJ1-5|.|.
CASSKLAGSNQPQHF
TGTGCCAGCAGCAAACTGGCAGGTAGCAATCAGCCCCAGCATTTT
>TRBV6-1|TRBJ2-5|TRBD2|.
CASSGTSGGAETQYF
TGTGCCAGCAGTGGGACTAGCGGGGGGGCGGAGACCCAGTACTTC
>TRBV6-1|TRBJ2-4|.|.
CASSEATGTKNIQYF
TGTGCCAGCAGTGAAGCGACAGGCACTAAAAACATTCAGTACTTC
>TRBV27|TRBJ1-1|.|few
CASSGSQGPNTEAFF
TGTGCCAGCAGTGGTTCACAGGGCCCGAACACTGAAGCTTTCTTT
>TRBV5-1|TRBJ1-4|.|few
CASSLEAGDEKLFF
TGCGCCAGCAGCTTGGAGGCAGGGGATGAAAAACTGTTTTTT
>TRBV2|TRBJ2-3|TRBD1|.
CASTPTGLSADTQYF
TGTGCCAGCACCCCGACAGGGTTGAGCGCAGATACGCAGTATTTT
>TRBV6-5|TRBJ1-1|TRBD1|.
CASSYSRGRVAEAFF
TGTGCCAGCAGTTACTCCAGGGGGCGCGTGGCTGAAGCTTTCTTT
>TRBV9|TRBJ1-6|.|few
CASSARQDGVRGSPLHF
TGTGCCAGCAGCGCAAGACAAGATGGGGTCAGGGGCTCACCCCTCCACTTT
>TRBV10-3|TRBJ1-2|.|.
CAISGSAGYGYTF
TGTGCCATCAGTGGGTCAGCTGGCTATGGCTACACCTTC
>TRBV5-6|TRBJ1-1|.|.
CASSFNPGTEAFF
TGTGCCAGCAGCTTTAATCCAGGCACTGAAGCTTTCTTT
>TRBV2|TRBJ2-1|TRBD2|.
CASSSSGGFPYNEQFF
TGTGCCAGCAGTTCAAGCGGGGGCTTTCCCTACAATGAGCAGTTCTTC
>TRBV14|TRBJ2-7|TRBD2|.
CASSQMSGVTYEQYF
TGTGCCAGCAGCCAAATGAGCGGGGTAACCTACGAGCAGTACTTC
>TRBV7-2|TRBJ1-1|.|.
CASSLGAGTEAFF
TGTGCCAGCAGCTTAGGGGCCGGCACTGAAGCTTTCTTT
>TRBV15|TRBJ2-1|.|.
CATSAGAYNEQFF
TGTGCCACCAGCGCCGGTGCCTACAATGAGCAGTTCTTC
>TRBV6-5|TRBJ1-1|TRBD1|.
CASSYSAGGTEAFF
TGTGCCAGCAGTTACTCGGCAGGGGGCACTGAAGCTTTCTTT
>TRBV5-1|TRBJ1-4|TRBD1|.
CASSTGTGATNEKLFF
TGCGCCAGCAGCACCGGGACAGGGGCCACTAATGAAAAACTGTTTTTT
>TRBV7-9|TRBJ2-7|.|.
CASSSEIPGNYEQYF
TGTGCCAGCAGCTCGGAAATCCCAGGAAACTACGAGCAGTACTTC
>TRBV18|TRBJ1-1|.|.
CASSPRSTEAFF
TGTGCCAGCTCACCCCGCAGCACTGAAGCTTTCTTT
>TRBV6-1|TRBJ1-1|.|.
CASSEAFWQNTEAFF
TGTGCCAGCAGTGAAGCGTTTTGGCAGAACACTGAAGCTTTCTTT
>TRBV10-2|TRBJ2-7|.|.
CASSGTPTSYEQYF
TGCGCCAGCAGTGGGACTCCGACCTCCTACGAGCAGTACTTC
>TRBV27|TRBJ2-5|.|.
CASMRRAPPQETQYF
TGTGCCAGCATGAGGAGGGCCCCTCCACAAGAGACCCAGTACTTC